This T cell receptor (beta chain) was captured by sequencing in a study of blood T cells in healthy people across ages. Study outcomes and limitations: Because donor CMV status was unknown, expanded clonotype changes were possibly confounded. Both naive CD4+ cell counts and diversity were greater in long-lived donors than in aged donors. Since the PBMCs were unsorted, naive and antigen-experienced cells could not be conclusively compared.

The sample holds a few counts of this clonotype. Antigen: not known. Primers used in a second PCR of about 6 to 12 cycles were a sample-barcoded 5' primer and a J-beta primer mix. No fewer than 3 million CDR3-containing paired-end reads came from each sample. In TCRdb, the 5' RACE reads were re-called with MiXCR into one record per CDR3 protein. The profile shows 780,000 or so distinct CDR3 sequences, roughly 25% of them singletons. Germline V gives CDR1 DFQATT, CDR2 SNEGSKA (reference sequence). The CDR3 is made up of 11 amino acids. In addition, the sample was reused for a study of T cells of mothers and their children.

The source of this sequence is a boy between 10 and 17 years old in good health. The material sequenced was blood. The chain joins TRBV20-1 to TRBJ2-5, with unresolved D. The J call may be mistaken, given a closer DNA end match to TRBJ2-7. CDR3 region: CSASSSYEQYF. The CDR3 nucleotides read TGCAGTGCTAGCTCCTCCTACGAGCAGTACTTC.